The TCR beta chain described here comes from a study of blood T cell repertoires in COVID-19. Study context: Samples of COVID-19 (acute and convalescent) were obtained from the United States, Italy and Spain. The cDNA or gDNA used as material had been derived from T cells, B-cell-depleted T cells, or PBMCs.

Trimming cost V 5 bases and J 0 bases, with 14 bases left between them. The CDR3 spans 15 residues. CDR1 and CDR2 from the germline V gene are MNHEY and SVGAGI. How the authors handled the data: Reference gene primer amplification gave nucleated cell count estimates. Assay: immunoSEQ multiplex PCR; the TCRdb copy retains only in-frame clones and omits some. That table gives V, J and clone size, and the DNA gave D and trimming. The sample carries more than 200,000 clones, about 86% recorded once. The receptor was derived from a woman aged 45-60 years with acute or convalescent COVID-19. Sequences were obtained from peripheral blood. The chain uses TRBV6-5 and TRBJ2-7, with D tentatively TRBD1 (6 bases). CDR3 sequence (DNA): TGTGCCAGCAGTCCATGGCGGACAGCCTCCTACGAGCAGTACTTC. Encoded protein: CASSPWRTASYEQYF.